This passage covers 24 T cell receptor beta chains from one sample sequenced in a study of CD8+CD57+ T cells in acquired aplastic anemia. The template used for profiling TCR beta VDJ and CDR3 was genomic DNA. From the reads, TCRdb called clonotypes with MiXCR, one entry per CDR3 protein. Of 200,000 to 250,000 distinct CDR3 sequences in the sample, under 55% are singletons; the top ten hold less than 20%. Sequencing involved patients with CD8+CD57+ cell expansion previously shown by flow cytometry. The sequenced sample consisted of sorted CD4+, CD8+, or CD8+CD57+ T cells (not recorded which) from PBMCs. These receptors all come from a human donor with aplastic anemia.

On this clonotype: A read error may explain this, as a much larger clone is one base away. The chain recombines TRBV10-3 with TRBJ2-5; the D gene could be TRBD1 or TRBD2 (6 bases each). The V end was cut by 10 bases, the J end by 0 bases, with 18 bases between. Germline CDR1 is ENHRY and CDR2 is SYGVKD. This CDR3 region has 15 residues. CDR3 in DNA: TGTGCCAGCTCCGATAGGGGGGAGAACCAAGAGACCCAGTACTTC. This translates into CASSDRGENQETQYF.

This clonotype was detected ten times or more. The chain joins TRBV5-1 to TRBJ2-1; 11 nucleotides align to TRBD2. This CDR3 spans 17 amino acids. CDR1 and CDR2 from the germline V gene are SGHRS and YFSETQ. V was clipped by 3 bases and J by 4 bases; unmatched bases: 9. CDR3 loop: CASSYTGTSGVYNEQFF. As DNA, the CDR3 is TGCGCCAGCAGCTATACCGGGACTAGCGGTGTGTACAATGAGCAGTTCTTC.

In its sample, this clonotype was seen a few times. Given a much more abundant clone one base away, this may be a read error. This chain uses TRBV12-3 or TRBV12-4 with TRBJ1-6; tentative D call: TRBD1 (5 bases). The CDR3 totals 12 residues. The CDR3 sequence is CAGSLGHSPLHF. In DNA form, the CDR3 reads TGTGCCGGCAGTTTGGGGCATTCACCCCTCCACTTT.

The rearrangement uses TRBV2 and TRBJ2-5; tentatively, D is TRBD2 (7 bases). The CDR3 length is 15 residues. CDR1 is SNHLY and CDR2 is FYNNEI in the germline V gene. The V and J ends lost 4 bases and 8 bases respectively, with 20 bases between them. This chain's CDR3 is CASSGFPGGLETQYF. CDR3 nucleotide sequence: TGTGCCAGCAGTGGATTTCCGGGGGGCCTCGAAACCCAGTACTTC.

This clonotype was detected ten times or more. The J gene is TRBJ2-2, the V gene TRBV24-1; D is unresolved. Germline assignment: CDR1 KGHDR and CDR2 SFDVKD. V was pared by 4 bases and J by 6 bases, with 14 bases between. The CDR3 contains 15 residues. The CDR3 spells CATSDPTRAAGELFF. As DNA, the CDR3 is TGTGCCACCAGTGACCCGACTCGCGCGGCCGGGGAGCTGTTTTTT.

This clonotype occurred many times. The V gene is TRBV5-1, the J gene TRBJ2-1; 9 nucleotides align to TRBD1. The germline V gene encodes CDR1 SGHRS and CDR2 YFSETQ. Trimming removed 3 bases from V and 3 bases from J; junction bases left unmatched: 4. CDR3 size: 15 residues. The CDR3 nucleotides are TGCGCCAGCAGCTCACAGGGGGCCTACTACAATGAGCAGTTCTTC. It yields the protein CASSSQGAYYNEQFF.

The chain employs TRBV7-2 and TRBJ2-6; a possible D gene is TRBD2 (5 bases). The CDR3 spans 15 residues. The germline CDR1 and CDR2 sequences are SGHTA and FQGNSA. V was clipped by 1 base and J by 3 bases, with 7 bases between them. The CDR3 sequence: CASSLGGLGANVLTF. The CDR3 DNA follows: TGTGCCAGCAGCTTAGGAGGGCTTGGGGCCAACGTCCTGACTTTC.

This clonotype was picked up a small number of times. A much larger clone lies a single base off, so this may be a read error. Given the absence of the conserved phenylalanine or tryptophan at the CDR3 end, a read error is likely. The rearrangement joins TRBV9 to TRBJ1-2; tentative D call: TRBD1 (6 bases). The ends were cut back, 9 bases at V and 8 bases at J, with 20 bases in the middle. This CDR3 has 13 amino acids. Germline V gives CDR1 SGDLS, CDR2 YYNGEE. CDR3 region: CATTQQGNTGYTS. For the CDR3, the DNA is TGTGCCACCACCCAACAGGGTAACACCGGCTACACCTCC.

V gene TRBV5-6 combines with J gene TRBJ1-1; D is undetermined. Germline CDR1 is SGHDT and CDR2 is YYEEEE. V was trimmed by 2 bases and J by 0 bases, leaving 8 bases between them. CDR3 length equals 14 residues. CDR3 in DNA: TGTGCCAGCAGCTTTCGGAGAATGAACACTGAAGCTTTCTTT. This gives the protein CASSFRRMNTEAFF.

The CDR3 DNA follows: TGCAGTGCTAGAGATTCGTCTAGCGGGACAATAGAGACCCAGTACTTC. The encoded protein is CSARDSSSGTIETQYF. The chain employs TRBV20-1 and TRBJ2-5; TRBD2 matches at 9 bases. CDR3 length equals 16 residues. Germline CDR1 and CDR2: DFQATT and SNEGSKA (reference sequence). Trimming cost V 0 bases and J 4 bases; bases outside gene matches: 9.

In regard to this clonotype: It may be a read error: a sequence one base away is much more abundant. The chain carries TRBV5-1 and TRBJ1-6, with TRBD1 as a possible D gene (6 bases). Germline assignment: CDR1 SGHRS and CDR2 YFSETQ. The V end lost 4 bases, the J end lost 1 base, and 12 bases lay between the germline ends. The CDR3 spans 16 residues. CDR3 region: CASSNQGRSYNSPLHF. The DNA for the CDR3 is TGCGCCAGCAGCAATCAGGGGAGATCCTATAATTCACCCCTCCACTTT.

Comments on this clonotype: A read error is possible here, since a much larger clone lies one base away. The chain links TRBV19 to TRBJ1-1; D remains ambiguous. The CDR3 totals 13 residues. CDR1 LNHDA and CDR2 SQIVND come from the germline V gene (reference sequence). With 4 bases removed from V and 3 bases from J, the gap between germline ends came to 9 bases. DNA of the CDR3: TGTGCCAGTAGTAAAAACTGGGACACTGAAGCTTTCTTT. As protein: CASSKNWDTEAFF.

As concerns this clonotype: Possible read error: a much larger clone is one base away. The CDR3 here is CASSESLAGGQETQYF. The CDR3 DNA is TGTGCCAGCAGTGAATCCCTAGCGGGGGGACAAGAGACCCAGTACTTC. V is TRBV2 and J is TRBJ2-5; 11 nucleotides line up with TRBD2. CDR3 length equals 16 residues. The ends lost 2 bases at V and 2 bases at J; junction bases unmatched: 4. Germline V gene data show CDR1 as SNHLY and CDR2 as FYNNEI.

This clonotype was counted at least ten times. The CDR3, as DNA: TGCGCCAGCAGCGCCGGGACAGGGTACAATCAGCCCCAGCATTTT. Protein: CASSAGTGYNQPQHF. The V and J genes are TRBV5-1 and TRBJ1-5, with 9 bases matching TRBD1. Germline values: CDR1 SGHRS, CDR2 YFSETQ. V gave up 4 bases and J gave up 3 bases; unmatched junction bases: 5. CDR3 size: 15 residues.

This clonotype was found many times. V and J are TRBV7-9 and TRBJ1-6; tentative D call: TRBD1 (5 bases). Germline lookup yields CDR1 SEHNR and CDR2 FQNEAQ (reference sequence). This CDR3 has 15 residues. Trimming removed 4 bases from V and 9 bases from J, with 16 bases in between. The CDR3 reads CASSYGGGLGSPLHF. Here the CDR3 DNA reads TGTGCCAGCAGCTACGGGGGGGGTTTAGGTTCACCCCTCCACTTT.

This clonotype has a count of ten or more. The rearrangement joins TRBV7-9 to TRBJ1-2, with a possible D match to TRBD1 (5 bases). Between the trimmed V and J ends, which lost 5 bases and 4 bases, there was a span of 14 bases. Germline V gives CDR1 SEHNR, CDR2 FQNEAQ (reference sequence). The CDR3 sequence is 14 residues long. CDR3 residues: CASSPSGAPYGYTF. The CDR3 DNA follows: TGTGCCAGCAGCCCATCCGGGGCTCCCTATGGCTACACCTTC.

J is TRBJ1-3 and V is TRBV30; no reliable D call. CDR1 and CDR2 (germline): GTSNPN, SVGIG (reference sequence). There are 15 residues in the CDR3. Trimming cost V 1 base and J 0 bases, with 10 bases left between them. CDR3 loop: CAWSGLGSSGNTIYF. The CDR3 bases are TGTGCCTGGAGTGGTCTGGGTTCCTCTGGAAACACCATATATTTT.

This clonotype has at least ten counts. This sequence joins TRBV7-8 and TRBJ2-2; D uncertain. The germline V gene encodes CDR1 SGHVS and CDR2 FQNEAQ. With 0 bases removed from V and 1 base from J, the gap between germline ends came to 6 bases. The CDR3 spans 15 residues. The CDR3: CASSLAQRNTGELFF. In DNA form, the CDR3 reads TGTGCCAGCAGCTTAGCGCAAAGGAACACCGGGGAGCTGTTTTTT.

This clonotype was picked up many times. The chain combines TRBV19 with TRBJ1-2; no reliable D call. The CDR3 consists of 13 residues. CDR1 LNHDA and CDR2 SQIVND come from the germline V gene (reference sequence). The V end lost 0 bases, the J end lost 2 bases, and 4 bases lay between the germline ends. CDR3 sequence reads: CASSIEGNYGYTF. CDR3 nucleotide sequence: TGTGCCAGTAGTATAGAAGGGAACTATGGCTACACCTTC.

The rearrangement joins TRBV10-3 to TRBJ2-2, with 8 bases aligning to TRBD1. Trimming removed 10 bases from V and 3 bases from J; junction bases left unmatched: 7. The CDR3 runs 14 residues. The V gene's germline CDR1 is ENHRY and CDR2 SYGVKD. The CDR3 here is CATWTGRHTGELFF. The CDR3, as DNA: TGTGCCACTTGGACAGGGCGGCACACCGGGGAGCTGTTTTTT.

The sample holds a few counts of this clonotype. The chain joins TRBV15 to TRBJ2-7; D gene unclear. Germline V lookup: CDR1 LNHNV, CDR2 YYDKDF (reference sequence). This CDR3 comprises 11 residues. V lost 3 bases to trimming and J lost 4 bases, with 4 bases between them. The CDR3 sequence is CATSSGYEQYF. CDR3 in DNA: TGTGCCACCAGCAGTGGTTACGAGCAGTACTTC.

The chain recombines TRBV2 with TRBJ1-4; possible D gene TRBD1, 5 bases. Germline CDR1 and CDR2: SNHLY and FYNNEI. The CDR3 has 16 residues. The V gene lost 7 bases and the J gene lost 0 bases, with 15 bases spanning the gap. CDR3 bases: TGTGCCAGCATGTTCGGGGGGAGGGCAACTAATGAAAAACTGTTTTTT. Its translation is CASMFGGRATNEKLFF. Full variable domain (remainder filled in from reference TRBV2 and TRBJ1-4): EPEVTQTPSHQVTQMGQEVILRCVPISNHLYFYWYRQILGQKVEFLVSFYNNEISEKSEIFDDQFSVERPDGSNFTLKIRSTKLEDSAMYFCASMFGGRATNEKLFFGSGTQLSVL.

As to this clonotype: Given a much more abundant clone one base away, this may be a read error. The chain combines TRBV6-6 with TRBJ1-1, with 7 bases identical to TRBD1. This CDR3 has 16 amino acids. Germline assignment: CDR1 MNHNY and CDR2 SVGAGI (reference sequence). The CDR3 protein is CASRHAGTEMNTDAFF. The CDR3 DNA sequence: TGTGCCAGCAGACACGCCGGGACAGAGATGAACACTGATGCTTTCTTT.

This chain uses TRBV2 with TRBJ1-4; D possibly corresponds to TRBD1 (6 bases). V lost 7 bases and J lost 7, with 13 bases in between. The V gene's germline CDR1 is SNHLY and CDR2 FYNNEI. The CDR3 length is 13 residues. The CDR3: CASNQGQIEKLFF. In DNA, the CDR3 is TGTGCCAGCAACCAAGGACAGATTGAAAAACTGTTTTTT.